Listed here are 4 T cell receptor beta chains from one sample, sequenced in a study of T cells in Graves' hyperthyroidism and ophthalmopathy. Amplified TCR beta CDR3 regions came from RNA transcripts. First-round RT-PCR with HTBI primers amplified the TCR CDR3 region. From the multiplex PCR reads, TCRdb called clonotypes with MiXCR, one entry per CDR3 protein. This sample yields approximately 600,000 distinct CDR3 sequences, of which less than 25% are seen a single time; around a third belongs to the top ten. The sequenced sample was blood. The receptors stem from a man in his thirties or forties with Graves' ophthalmopathy.

This clonotype occurred a few times. The rearrangement links TRBV20-1 to TRBJ2-7; possible D gene TRBD1, 5 bases. CDR1 DFQATT and CDR2 SNEGSKA come from the germline V gene (reference sequence). This CDR3 has 12 amino acids. The ends were cut back, 3 bases at V and 5 bases at J, with 11 bases in the middle. Written as DNA, the CDR3 is TGCAGTGCTAGGGGGCTAGGGGACGAGCAGTACTTC. Protein sequence: CSARGLGDEQYF.

The chain is built from TRBV30 and TRBJ1-5; D not certain. Trimming removed 0 bases at V and 9 bases at J, with 9 bases between. The CDR3 is made up of 12 amino acids. Germline V lookup: CDR1 GTSNPN, CDR2 SVGIG (reference sequence). CDR3 in DNA: TGTGCCTGGAGTGTACAACAAGGGCCCCAGCATTTT. It is translated as CAWSVQQGPQHF.

This clonotype was detected many times. The V and J genes are TRBV28 and TRBJ2-1, with 11 bases fitting TRBD2. The germline V gene has CDR1 MDHEN and CDR2 SYDVKM. V shed 6 bases, J shed 3 bases, and the junction held 1 base outside the gene matches. CDR3 length equals 14 residues. The chain's CDR3 is CASRTSGDYNEQFF. The CDR3 DNA is TGTGCCAGCAGGACTAGCGGGGACTACAATGAGCAGTTCTTC. Combining the CDR3 with reference TRBV28 and TRBJ2-1 gives the whole variable domain DVKVTQSSRYLVKRTGEKVFLECVQDMDHENMFWYRQDPGLGLRLIYFSYDVKMKEKGDIPEGYSVSREKKERFSLILESASTNQTSMYLCASRTSGDYNEQFFGPGTRLTVL.

This clonotype was seen a few times. V is TRBV5-1 and J is TRBJ2-2; maybe TRBD2 (6 bases). Looked up from germline, CDR1 is SGHRS and CDR2 is YFSETQ. This CDR3 spans 15 amino acids. The germline V and J ends were trimmed by 6 bases and 0 bases, with 12 bases remaining between them. The CDR3 coding sequence is TGCGCCAGCAACAAGACTAGGGCGAACACCGGGGAGCTGTTTTTT. Protein: CASNKTRANTGELFF.